This T cell receptor (beta chain) was sequenced for a study of T cell responses to AZD1222 COVID-19 vaccine. Here immunoSEQ multiplex PCR was the method, and the copy in TCRdb shows in-frame clones only, minus some. The sample has just over 30,000 clones, roughly 90% seen once. The study, taken as a whole, reports: A rise in Spike-specific TCR breadth and depth followed two AZD1222 doses.

V was shortened by 6 bases and J by 2 bases, with 13 bases between the two germline ends. CDR3 length equals 14 residues. Germline V gene sequence: CDR1 ENHRY, CDR2 SYGVKD. As concerns this clone: What it binds is not known.

This TCR came from an adult who received the AZD1222 COVID-19 vaccine. This material consisted of peripheral blood, taken 28 days after the second AZD1222 dose. The genes are TRBV10-3 and TRBJ1-1; tentatively, D is TRBD1 (6 bases). CDR3 amino acids: CAIRGAGGNTEAFF. CDR3 in DNA: TGTGCCATCAGGGGGGCCGGAGGCAACACTGAAGCTTTCTTT.